This T cell receptor (beta chain) is from a study of cytomegalovirus exposure and HLA in healthy donors. General study points: Among the most significant clusters, several appeared linked to common viral pathogens in a later analysis. Solely CMV serostatus was available to characterize immune exposure.

In the case of this clone: What it recognizes is unknown.

CDR3 size: 15 residues. Looked up from germline, CDR1 is GTSNPN and CDR2 is SVGIG (reference sequence). Trimming left V 5 bases short and J 4 bases short, with 19 bases between. A multiplex PCR was run with 60 Vbeta primers and 13 Jbeta primers. The table came from immunoSEQ multiplex PCR; TCRdb's copy has only in-frame clones and leaves some out. The sample yields approximately 240,000 clones, approximately 84% seen once. Healthy individuals who donated bone marrow served as the donors. This sequence joins TRBV30 and TRBJ2-3; D may be TRBD1 (6 bases). The sequencing sample was made of PBMCs. The TCR originated in a middle-aged woman in good health and CMV-seronegative. The CDR3 protein is CAWGPGQGRADTQYF. The CDR3 DNA reads TGTGCCTGGGGACCCGGTCAGGGGCGCGCAGATACGCAGTATTTT.